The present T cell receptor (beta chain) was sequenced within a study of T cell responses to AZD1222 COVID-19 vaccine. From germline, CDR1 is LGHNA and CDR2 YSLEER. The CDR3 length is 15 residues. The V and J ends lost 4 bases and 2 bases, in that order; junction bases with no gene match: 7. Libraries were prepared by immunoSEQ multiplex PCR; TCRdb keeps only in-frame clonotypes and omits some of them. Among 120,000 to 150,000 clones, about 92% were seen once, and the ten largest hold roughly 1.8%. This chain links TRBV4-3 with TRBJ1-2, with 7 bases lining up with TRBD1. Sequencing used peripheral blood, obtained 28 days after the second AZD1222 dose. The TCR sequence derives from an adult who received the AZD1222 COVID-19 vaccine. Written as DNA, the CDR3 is TGCGCCAGCAGCCGCGAACAGGGGTGGAACTATGGCTACACCTTC. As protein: CASSREQGWNYGYTF.